This TCR beta chain was profiled in a study of T-cell memory formation after mild COVID-19. Study summary: TCR clusters largely stayed donor specific. Study-wide findings and caveats: Contracting clones from day 15 to 85 showed balanced CD4/CD8; later expanders favored CD4+.

Constant-segment primers served in 5'RACE that generated TCR alpha and TCR beta cDNA libraries bearing sample barcodes and UMIs. TCRdb used MiXCR to reprocess the 5' RACE reads, holding one entry per CDR3 protein. The table records 200,000 to 250,000 distinct CDR3 sequences, over 9.5% of them present only once. The CDR3 is 14 amino acids. V shed 2 bases and J shed 4 bases, with 8 bases lying between them. Per the germline V gene, CDR1 is SNHLY and CDR2 is FYNNEI. As for this clonotype: Its antigen is unknown.

The receptor was isolated from a man between 18 and 35 years old who had mild COVID-19 (a few samples of this study predate the infection). Cell type and time point are not known. The rearrangement links TRBV2 to TRBJ2-2; possibly TRBD1 for D (5 bases). The sample consisted of PBMCs or a T cell subset sorted from them (not recorded which). The CDR3 bases are TGTGCCAGCAGTGAATTTGGGGCCACCGGGGAGCTGTTTTTT. Translated: CASSEFGATGELFF.